This T cell receptor (beta chain) was obtained from a study of shared clonotypes between healthy human individuals (dated by TCRdb to the early 2020s). For context, the study as a whole: The cohort comprised a couple of women and three men aged 18 to 49 years. Each donor's leukapheresis produced roughly between roughly 0.85 and 9.5 billion PBMCs. Blood TCR repertoires of roughly 5 healthy adults were deeply sequenced to estimate repertoire size and the extent of clonotype sharing between individuals. Per donor, three plates each were used for CD4 naive and CD4 memory, two for CD8 naive, and one for CD8 memory. To increase sequencing depth and limit assay-specific biases, TCR repertoire library preparation and sequencing were carried out by different laboratories using diverse techniques. Overall study outcomes, separate from this receptor: Roughly 5% of naive CD4, approximately 3.7% of naive CD8, about 2.4% of memory CD4, and around 0.42% of memory CD8 clonotypes were shared across four donors. The genetic and exposure-history diversity represented was limited by the small number of donors. Sampling was restricted to blood, and TCR repertoires in tissue are likely to differ from TCR repertoires in blood. Even with the large sequencing depth, rarefaction of the sorted-subset datasets indicated that sequencing was incomplete. Naive subsets generally had larger estimated clonotype richness than memory subsets. Based on pairwise subsampling, the degree of clonotype sharing among donors was expected to be affected by sequencing depth. Compared with non-shared clonotypes, clonotypes shared by all four sorted-subset donors had higher generation probabilities.

From cysteine to phenylalanine, the CDR3 is 16 amino acids long. Here the CDR3 DNA is all that survives: 48 bases in frame from base 1. Trimming takes 0 bases from V and 2 bases from J, and the germline ends sit 13 bases apart. CDR1 and CDR2 were assigned from the germline V gene as ENHRY and SYGVKD. Donors were healthy HIV-negative adults with no recently reported acute infections or vaccinations. Every donor was a Caucasian adult living in Nashville, Tennessee, USA. CD4+ T cells were enriched by magnetic negative selection, after which naive cells were positively selected on CD45RA and the negative fraction was taken as the memory subset. After blood collection by leukapheresis, PBMCs were isolated using Ficoll-Histopaque density gradient centrifugation and then cryopreserved in the vapor phase of liquid nitrogen. Analytical flow cytometry was used to check the purity and quantity of every magnetically sorted T cell population. Each sorted fraction had its genomic DNA isolated and then quantified by UV absorbance on a Nanodrop 2000c.

Using the deep immunoSEQ assay, TCR CDR3 regions were amplified from genomic DNA by multiplex PCR. Extracted genomic DNA from each cell subset was spread evenly across all wells of several immunoSEQ 96-well plates, with each plate serving as a replicate. Each replicate PCR for sorted subsets received roughly 200 ng genomic DNA, equal to about 30,000 T cell genomes. Purified libraries were quantified with a Qubit 3.0 fluorometer, sized on a Bioanalyzer 2100, and re-quantified with the KAPA Library Quantification kit. Every immunoSEQ 96-well plate was sequenced on a separate single-read 150-cycle Illumina NextSeq 550 flow cell. The paper's processing steps were these. Because the immunoSEQ output held only junctional sequences and lacked quality scores, the filtering could not match the filtering applied to full-length reads. To assign V/J genes and CDR3, sequences were annotated against IMGT germline references using PyIR, a Python wrapper for IgBLAST v1.9. Reads with weak V/J assignments (E-value above 1e-6), missing CDR3, stop codons, out-of-frame junctions, or ambiguous translated residues were removed. A V3J clonotype was defined by an identical inferred V gene, J gene, and CDR3 amino acid sequence. Percentage overlap between repertoires was computed as shared unique clonotypes divided by the size of the smaller repertoire. Three approaches were used to assess repertoire richness: RTK rarefaction, the Chao1 estimator, and Recon v2.1 estimates of unobserved clonotypes. Generation probabilities for all TCRbeta clonotypes obtained by the gDNA method from a handful of donors were computed using OLGA. The table was pulled from immuneACCESS by TCRdb, which kept in-frame rearrangements only. Such tables lose some clones; where checked, under half of the loss comes from unresolved V genes, and the rest has no known cause. That table supplies the V and J calls and clone size; D and trimming were determined from the DNA. In this sample the table shows millions of clones, approximately 93% of which occur a single time. The top ten clones comprise 0.35% to 0.45% of the sample.

Remarks on this clone: Its recognized antigen is unknown. Base-call qualities are not available, and no considerably larger clone is one nucleotide away.

The source material was naive CD4+ T cells from PBMCs. The cell subset or site label, read with the paper, signifies: CD45RA+ positively selected. Recombination linked TRBV10-3 to TRBJ2-5, with the D segment identity uncertain. The origin of this receptor is a man between 18 and 35 years old in good health. Some clones in this sample may be carry-over from other donors' samples. In nucleotides, the sequence is TGTGCCATCAGTGAGTCTCTAGGTTTAGGGCAAGAGACCCAGTACTTC. It is translated as CAISESLGLGQETQYF.